A selection of T cell receptor beta chains follows, all from one sample in a study of T cells in Graves' hyperthyroidism and ophthalmopathy. MiXCR was run by TCRdb on the multiplex PCR reads, yielding one entry per CDR3 protein. The table has about 420,000 distinct CDR3 sequences, around a sixth seen once. Sequenced: blood. These receptors originate from a woman aged 18-35 years with Graves' hyperthyroidism. Each CDR3 is given with its conserved first and last residue. A D gene is named only where the DNA matches it firmly. For some rows the clone size is stated as once, few or many, or as a class when expanded; others skip it.

cdr3_nt cdr3_aa clone_size j_call v_call cdr3_length d_call
TGTGCCAGCAGCCCGGTTGGGGGGAGAGGCTTCTACAATGAGCAGTTCTTC CASSPVGGRGFYNEQFF . TRBJ2-1 TRBV14 17 .
TGTGCCACGGAACCGGGCGACGAAAAACTGTTTTTT CATEPGDEKLFF many TRBJ1-4 TRBV24-1 12 .
TGTGCCAGTATTATGGAGGGGCCACATACTAGCGGAGAGGGGAATGAGCAGTTCTTC CASIMEGPHTSGEGNEQFF . TRBJ2-1 TRBV19 19 TRBD2
TGCAGTGTGGGGGATCGGCCCCAGCATTTT CSVGDRPQHF many TRBJ1-5 TRBV20-1 10 .
TGCAGTGCTAGAGATGAGGCTAGCTCCTACAATGAGCAGTTCTTC CSARDEASSYNEQFF many TRBJ2-1 TRBV20-1 15 .
TGTGCCAGTAGTATCGGACACCCTTACAATGAGCAGTTCTTC CASSIGHPYNEQFF few TRBJ2-1 TRBV19 14 .
TGCGCCAGCAGCTCCCGGGACCGTGGGGAGACCCAGTACTTC CASSSRDRGETQYF many TRBJ2-5 TRBV5-1 14 .
TGCAGTGCTAGAGATATACTAGCGGGAGGGAAAGCGGGGCACGAGCAGTACTTC CSARDILAGGKAGHEQYF many TRBJ2-7 TRBV20-1 18 TRBD2
TGCGCCAGCAGCACGACAGGGGGAGGGAGAGAAAAACTGTTTTTT CASSTTGGGREKLFF . TRBJ1-4 TRBV5-1 15 TRBD1
TGTGCCAGCAGCTTAGTAGCGCGGGGCGGCGGAGGGATGCAGTATTTT CASSLVARGGGGMQYF many TRBJ2-3 TRBV11-2 16 .
TGTGCCTGGGGTAAAGGGGGAAACACCATATATTTT CAWGKGGNTIYF many TRBJ1-3 TRBV30 12 .
TGTGCCAGCAGCCGGGCCGACAATGAGCAGTTCTTC CASSRADNEQFF many TRBJ2-1 TRBV11-3 12 .
TGTGCCAGCAGCCAAGATAGAGTCAGCTTTGAGACCCAGTACTTC CASSQDRVSFETQYF few TRBJ2-5 TRBV14 15 .
TGCAGTGCTAGAGAGCCCCTTTACGAGCAGTACTTC CSAREPLYEQYF many TRBJ2-7 TRBV20-1 12 .
TGTGCCAGCAGCCACGACTTAGGCTATGGCTACACCTTC CASSHDLGYGYTF many TRBJ1-2 TRBV28 13 .
TGCGCCAGCCCCCAGGGACAGCACAACTATGGCTACACCTTC CASPQGQHNYGYTF . TRBJ1-2 TRBV5-1 14 TRBD1
TGTGCCTGCAGCTTAGGGAACTACGAGCAGTACTTC CACSLGNYEQYF once TRBJ2-7 TRBV7-9 12 .
TGTGCCGGTCGTCAGTACAATGAGCAGTTCTTC CAGRQYNEQFF many TRBJ2-1 TRBV7-9 11 .
TGTGCCAGCAGTGAACAATACGAGCAGTACTTC CASSEQYEQYF many TRBJ2-7 TRBV2 11 .
TGTGCCAGCAGCCTAGAGTACTCTGGAAACACCATATATTTT CASSLEYSGNTIYF many TRBJ1-3 TRBV2 14 .
TGCAGTGCCACGACTAGCGGGGGGGACTCGTCGAGCACAGATACGCAGTATTTT CSATTSGGDSSSTDTQYF few TRBJ2-3 TRBV20-1 18 TRBD2
TGCGCCAGCAGCTTATCTAGCGGGGGGGCAGTAGATACGCAGTATTTT CASSLSSGGAVDTQYF few TRBJ2-3 TRBV5-1 16 TRBD2
TGTGCCAGCAGCTTAGTGGCAGGGGCGGAAGCTTTCTTT CASSLVAGAEAFF once TRBJ1-1 TRBV7-8 13 .
TGCAGCGTTGACAGGGGGCTGAATGAGCAGTTCTTC CSVDRGLNEQFF many TRBJ2-1 TRBV29-1 12 TRBD1
TGTGCCACCAGTCCCCCGGGAAGCAGCTACAATGAGCAGTTCTTC CATSPPGSSYNEQFF many TRBJ2-1 TRBV24-1 15 .
TGTGCCAGCAGCCAAGACCCCTGGGATACGCAGTATTTT CASSQDPWDTQYF few TRBJ2-3 TRBV4-2 13 .
TGCAGTGCTCTGCGGTCCGCCTCCTACAATGAGCAGTTCTTC CSALRSASYNEQFF many TRBJ2-1 TRBV20-1 14 .
TGTGCCAGCAGCTTTACAGGCTTGGTTGGCTACACCTTC CASSFTGLVGYTF . TRBJ1-2 TRBV7-2 13 .
TGCAGCGTCGACCGGGCGACTAGCCAAGAGACCCAGTACTTC CSVDRATSQETQYF many TRBJ2-5 TRBV29-1 14 .
TGTGCCAGCAGTTACTCGAAGGCTGGAGTAGGGGGAGTCACTGAAGCTTTCTTT CASSYSKAGVGGVTEAFF many TRBJ1-1 TRBV6-6 18 .
TGTGCCAGCAGCTTGTATGAGAACACTGAAGCTTTCTTT CASSLYENTEAFF many TRBJ1-1 TRBV5-5 13 .
TGTGCCAGCAGTGAATATGTGGTAAGCTCCTACGAGCAGTACTTC CASSEYVVSSYEQYF many TRBJ2-7 TRBV2 15 .
TGTGCCACCAGCAGAGCGGATAGCACAGATACGCAGTATTTT CATSRADSTDTQYF many TRBJ2-3 TRBV15 14 .
TGTGCCAGCAGTCAAGGTGGGGGCTTGGGCAATCAGCCCCAGCATTTT CASSQGGGLGNQPQHF many TRBJ1-5 TRBV12-3/TRBV12-4 16 .
TGTGCCAGTAGTATAGGGGGTAGCTCCTGCAATGAGCAGTTCTTC CASSIGGSSCNEQFF . TRBJ2-1 TRBV19 15 .
TGTGCCAGCAGTGTTGGTGGCCTCCCGGATACGCAGTATTTT CASSVGGLPDTQYF many TRBJ2-3 TRBV2 14 .
TGTGCCAGCAGTCTATACAGGGGTCGAGATTCACCCCTCCACTTT CASSLYRGRDSPLHF many TRBJ1-6 TRBV27 15 TRBD1
TGTGCCAGCAGCTTAGGCCTAGCGCGGGATGGGACCCAGTACTTC CASSLGLARDGTQYF many TRBJ2-5 TRBV13 15 .
TGTGCCACTAGGGCGGCACCATACTACGAGCAGTACTTC CATRAAPYYEQYF many TRBJ2-7 TRBV2 13 .
TGTGCCAGCAGTCCGGGCCTTGAAGGAGGTCAGCCCCAGCATTTT CASSPGLEGGQPQHF many TRBJ1-5 TRBV6-1 15 .
TGTGCCAGCAAAGGGGATATGGGCTACGAGCAGTACTTC CASKGDMGYEQYF many TRBJ2-7 TRBV2 13 .
TGTGCCAGCACCACTTACGGATATGGCTACACCTTC CASTTYGYGYTF many TRBJ1-2 TRBV6-1 12 .
TGCGCCAGCAGCCGGGACGGGACTACCACAGATACGCAGTATTTT CASSRDGTTTDTQYF many TRBJ2-3 TRBV5-1 15 TRBD2
TGCAGTGCTAGAGCGGCAGGGACGAGGGCTCGGCCCCAGCATTTT CSARAAGTRARPQHF many TRBJ1-5 TRBV20-1 15 .
TGTGCCAGCAGCTTCCCGACCGGGGGCCAAGAGACCCAGTACTTC CASSFPTGGQETQYF many TRBJ2-5 TRBV13 15 .
TGCAGCGTTGACCCAGCGGGGGGGGATACGCAGTATTTT CSVDPAGGDTQYF . TRBJ2-3 TRBV29-1 13 TRBD2